One sample yielded the 19 T cell receptor beta chains listed below, sequenced in a study of siplizumab effects on memory and regulatory T cells (dated by TCRdb to between 2018 and 2020). Library method: the immunoSEQ multiplex PCR assay. The source is immuneACCESS, and TCRdb retained only in-frame sequences with V and J called. Part of the clones is not carried over; for the studies checked, unresolved V genes explain less than half of this, and the remainder is unexplained. The sample table contains more than 85,000 clones; only one count was recorded for 80% to 90% of them. The ten largest make up around 16% of the sample. Sequenced input: CD4+ T cells sorted from blood. The receptors shown here come from a human donor in good health.

This clone was recorded only once. V gene TRBV19 combines with J gene TRBJ2-1, with TRBD2 matching 11 bases. The trim removed 7 bases at V and 5 bases at J, leaving 1 base unmatched. From germline, CDR1 is LNHDA and CDR2 SQIVND (reference sequence). The CDR3 consists of 13 residues. The CDR3 DNA is TGTGCCAGTAAGGGACTAGCGGACAATGAGCAGTTCTTC. It yields the protein CASKGLADNEQFF.

V is TRBV7-2 and J is TRBJ2-1, with D perhaps assigned TRBD1 or TRBD2 (5 bases each). CDR3 length equals 15 residues. The germline V gene encodes CDR1 SGHTA and CDR2 FQGNSA. V gave up 5 bases and J gave up 4 bases, with 15 bases separating them. CDR3 sequence: CASSGTAEWYNEQFF. As DNA, the CDR3 is TGTGCCAGCAGCGGGACGGCTGAGTGGTACAATGAGCAGTTCTTC.

The chain is built from TRBV4-2 and TRBJ1-3; unclear D gene. This CDR3 is built from 13 residues. The germline gives CDR1 LGHNA, CDR2 YNFKEQ. V lost 4 bases, J lost 2 bases, and 6 bases lay in between. The CDR3 DNA reads TGTGCCAGCAGCCCCCCGGCTGGAAACACCATATATTTT. The encoded protein is CASSPPAGNTIYF.

The genes are TRBV30 and TRBJ2-7; TRBD1 matches 9 bases. The trim removed 2 bases at V and 7 bases at J, leaving 21 bases unmatched. The germline gives CDR1 GTSNPN, CDR2 SVGIG (reference sequence). This CDR3 has 18 residues. In DNA, the CDR3 is TGTGCCTGGAGTTCTACCTCGAACCCGGGACAGGGACTATGGGAGCAGTACTTC. Translated: CAWSSTSNPGQGLWEQYF.

The gene calls are TRBV30 and TRBJ1-1; 8 bases fit TRBD1. V shed 5 bases, J shed 9 bases, and the junction held 8 bases outside the gene matches. The germline V gene has CDR1 GTSNPN and CDR2 SVGIG (reference sequence). The CDR3 has 12 residues. CDR3 region: CAWSGRGRQAFF. The DNA of the CDR3 is TGTGCCTGGTCGGGCAGGGGGCGGCAAGCTTTCTTT.

The chain joins TRBV30 to TRBJ2-7; 9 positions agree with TRBD1. V trimming: 4 bases; J trimming: 2 bases; junction bases outside the gene matches: 0. The CDR3 covers 12 residues. The germline V gene has CDR1 GTSNPN and CDR2 SVGIG (reference sequence). The CDR3 DNA sequence: TGTGCCTGGAACAGGGGGCCCTACGAGCAGTACTTC. Translated: CAWNRGPYEQYF. Full variable domain (outside the CDR3, taken from reference TRBV30 and TRBJ2-7): SQTIHQWPATLVQPVGSPLSLECTVEGTSNPNLYWYRQAAGRGLQLLFYSVGIGQISSEVPQNLSASRPQDRQFILSSKKLLLSDSGFYLCAWNRGPYEQYFGPGTRLTVT.

This chain joins TRBV5-1 and TRBJ2-3, with TRBD2 matching over 9 bases. The CDR3 has 15 residues. Germline-derived CDR1 and CDR2 are SGHRS and YFSETQ. V gave up 5 bases and J gave up 0 bases; unmatched junction bases: 4. CDR3 region: CASRLAGASTDTQYF. The CDR3 coding sequence is TGCGCCAGCAGACTAGCGGGTGCTAGCACAGATACGCAGTATTTT. The full variable domain, in which reference TRBV5-1 and TRBJ2-3 provide the parts outside the CDR3, is KAGVTQTPRYLIKTRGQQVTLSCSPISGHRSVSWYQQTPGQGLQFLFEYFSETQRNKGNFPGRFSGRQFSNSRSEMNVSTLELGDSALYLCASRLAGASTDTQYFGPGTRLTVL.

The rearrangement links TRBV15 to TRBJ2-2; D ambiguous. Germline V gene lookup returns CDR1 LNHNV and CDR2 YYDKDF (reference sequence). This CDR3 spans 11 amino acids. V lost 4 bases to trimming and J lost 7 bases, with 4 bases between them. In nucleotides, the CDR3 is TGTGCCACCAGCATTGGCGGGGAGCTGTTTTTT. Translating gives CATSIGGELFF.

J is TRBJ1-3 and V is TRBV9, with no clear D. CDR3 length equals 13 residues. CDR1 is SGDLS and CDR2 is YYNGEE in the germline V gene. V lost 5 bases and J 1 base, leaving 7 bases between the germline ends. CDR3 in amino acids: CASSRTSGNTIYF. The CDR3 DNA sequence: TGTGCCAGCAGTCGGACGTCTGGAAACACCATATATTTT.

As to this clone: Relative to the germline gene, one junction end is altered; a read error may explain this. The gene calls are TRBV9 and TRBJ2-3; D perhaps matches TRBD2 (5 bases). This CDR3 has 14 amino acids. Germline assignment: CDR1 SGDLS and CDR2 YYNGEE. CDR3 coding DNA: TGTGCCAGCGGCGTCCGGGGTTCCACAGATACGCAGTATTTT. Its translation is CASGVRGSTDTQYF.

This clone appeared once. The chain links TRBV7-8 to TRBJ2-7, with D maybe TRBD2 (5 bases). Germline V CDR1 and CDR2: SGHVS, FQNEAQ. The V end was cut by 8 bases, the J end by 3 bases, with 14 bases between. The CDR3 extends over 13 amino acids. CDR3 in amino acids: CASQAGRDYEQYF. The CDR3 nucleotides are TGTGCCAGCCAGGCCGGACGGGACTACGAGCAGTACTTC.

The chain has TRBV6-6 and TRBJ1-4, with 7 bases matching TRBD1. The germline V gene has CDR1 MNHNY and CDR2 SVGAGI (reference sequence). V gave up 8 bases and J gave up 7 bases; unmatched junction bases: 10. The CDR3 has 14 amino acids. This CDR3 reads CASGLTGAGEKLFF. In DNA, the CDR3 is TGTGCCAGCGGCCTAACAGGGGCCGGTGAAAAACTGTTTTTT.

The chain employs TRBV5-1 and TRBJ2-7; possible D gene TRBD2, 5 bases. This CDR3 contains 14 residues. V lost 2 bases and J 1 base, leaving 10 bases between the germline ends. Germline-derived CDR1 and CDR2 are SGHRS and YFSETQ. This CDR3 is CASSLVPGSYEQYF. CDR3 in DNA: TGCGCCAGCAGCTTAGTACCGGGATCCTACGAGCAGTACTTC.

The rearrangement links TRBV6-5 to TRBJ1-2, with D possibly being TRBD1 (6 bases). The CDR3 extends over 15 amino acids. Looked up from germline, CDR1 is MNHEY and CDR2 is SVGAGI. The V and J ends lost 0 bases and 3 bases respectively, with 11 bases between them. CDR3 loop: CASSYSGGLDYGYTF. Here the CDR3 DNA reads TGTGCCAGCAGTTACTCGGGGGGGCTTGACTATGGCTACACCTTC.

V gene TRBV5-1 combines with J gene TRBJ2-3, with D perhaps TRBD1 (6 bases). Per germline, CDR1 SGHRS and CDR2 YFSETQ. CDR3 length: 17 residues. Trimming stripped 4 bases from V and 6 bases from J, with 24 bases between. The CDR3 bases are TGCGCCAGCAGCACCGCCGGGACACCAAGGAAGCCTGATACGCAGTATTTT. Protein sequence: CASSTAGTPRKPDTQYF.

J is TRBJ2-5 and V is TRBV29-1, with D tentatively TRBD2 (5 bases). Germline V gene sequence: CDR1 SQVTM, CDR2 ANQGSEA. The ends were cut back, 7 bases at V and 3 bases at J, with 18 bases in the middle. CDR3 size: 14 residues. The CDR3 reads CSGGWVGLEETQYF. The CDR3 coding sequence is TGCAGCGGCGGGTGGGTAGGGTTGGAAGAGACCCAGTACTTC.

The rearrangement uses TRBV10-1 and TRBJ2-7; tentatively, D is TRBD1 (5 bases). Trimming stripped 6 bases from V and 3 bases from J, with 24 bases between. Per germline, CDR1 WNHNN and CDR2 SYGVQD (reference sequence). The CDR3 runs to 17 residues. The CDR3 reads CASRNKDTTTNHYEQYF. In DNA, the CDR3 is TGCGCCAGCAGGAACAAGGACACGACCACGAACCACTACGAGCAGTACTTC.

This clone was recorded once. The chain recombines TRBV12-5 with TRBJ2-3, with unresolved D. The CDR3 spans 13 residues. V was cut by 4 bases and J by 6 bases, with 11 bases left in between. Germline values: CDR1 LGHNT, CDR2 FRNRAP. The CDR3 is CASGSPTRDTQYF. The DNA for the CDR3 is TGTGCTAGTGGTTCCCCTACCCGGGATACGCAGTATTTT.

The chain has TRBV1 and TRBJ1-1; the D call in the table, TRBD1, was not verified against the DNA. TRBV1 is marked as a pseudogene. This CDR3 has 14 amino acids. CDR3 amino acids: CTSSGRQGDTEAFF. DNA of the CDR3: TGCACCAGCAGCGGCAGACAGGGCGACACTGAAGCTTTCTTT.